The following is a TCR beta chain sequence with its context. Data came from immunoSEQ multiplex PCR; TCRdb stores just in-frame clones and leaves some out. The table has about 210,000 clones, 65% to 90% seen once. This specimen belongs to a study of blood T cell repertoires in COVID-19. This CDR3 has 15 residues. Germline values: CDR1 LGHNA, CDR2 YNFKEQ. Trimming took off 0 bases at V and 7 bases at J, with 15 bases between the two ends. Sequencing used peripheral blood. This clonotype was sampled from a woman in her sixties or seventies with COVID-19, enrolled during active disease. This chain uses TRBV4-2 with TRBJ1-2; the D gene is possibly TRBD1 (5 bases). CDR3 loop: CASSQEGQGIFGYTF. The CDR3 nucleotides are TGTGCCAGCAGCCAAGAGGGCCAGGGTATCTTTGGCTACACCTTC.